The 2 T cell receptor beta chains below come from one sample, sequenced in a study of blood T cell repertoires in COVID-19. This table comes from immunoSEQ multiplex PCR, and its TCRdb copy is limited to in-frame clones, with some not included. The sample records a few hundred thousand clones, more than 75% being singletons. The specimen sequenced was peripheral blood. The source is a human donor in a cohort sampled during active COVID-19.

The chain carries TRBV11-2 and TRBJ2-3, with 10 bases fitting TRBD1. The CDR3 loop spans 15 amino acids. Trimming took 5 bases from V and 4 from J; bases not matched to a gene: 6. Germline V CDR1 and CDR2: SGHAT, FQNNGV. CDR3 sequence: CASSAGDRGADTQYF. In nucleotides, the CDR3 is TGTGCCAGCAGCGCGGGGGACAGGGGAGCAGATACGCAGTATTTT.

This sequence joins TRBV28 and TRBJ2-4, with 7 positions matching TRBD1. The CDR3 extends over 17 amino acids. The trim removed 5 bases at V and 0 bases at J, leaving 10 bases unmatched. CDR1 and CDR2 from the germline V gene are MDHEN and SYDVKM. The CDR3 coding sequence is TGTGCCAGCAGTCCCCGGGGACAGTACCTAGCCAAAAACATTCAGTACTTC. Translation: CASSPRGQYLAKNIQYF.